A selection of T cell receptor beta chains follows, all from one sample in a study of cytomegalovirus exposure and HLA in healthy donors. TCRdb keeps only in-frame clones here, not all; method: immunoSEQ multiplex PCR. The sample lists about 120,000 clones; approximately 67% were seen once. Sequenced material: PBMCs. The receptors were sampled from a man between 18 and 29 years old in good health and CMV-seronegative. Each CDR3 is given without its conserved first and last residue. A D gene is named only where the DNA matches it firmly. Some rows have no size entry. The others give once, few or many, or a class for an expanded clone.

size,D,V,CDR3
few,TRBD1,TRBV6-1,ASSEVVGGRTNTGELF
.,.,TRBV13,ASTESRDTHNEQF
.,.,TRBV6-5,ASRGSSYEQY
once,TRBD1,TRBV27,ASSWGQNYEQY
.,TRBD1,TRBV5-4,ASSRQGYNEQF
.,.,TRBV6-5,ASSYGPPDIWN
.,.,TRBV21-1,AFRRQRELIDTQY
few,.,TRBV28,ASSLSGQIEAF
few,.,TRBV9,ASSALQVSYEQY
few,TRBD1,TRBV19,ASRTRQGTNEKLF
.,.,TRBV6-4,ASSEGRQGLQYGELF
.,.,TRBV28,ASRPANYGYT
.,.,TRBV5-1,ASSLGPTDTQY
.,.,TRBV28,ASSPQTDGYT
few,TRBD2,TRBV15,ATSSGSSGREAGELF
few,.,TRBV9,ASSLRDISYNEQF
.,.,TRBV4-2,ASSQEGASGNTIY
.,.,TRBV10-2,ASKTGRTDTQY
few,TRBD1,TRBV27,ASSLSTLGTVH
.,.,TRBV5-6,ASSFPDLAVGGVDTQY
.,TRBD2,TRBV6-5,ASSSSGLAGGGTQY
.,.,TRBV27,ASLPSGANVLT
few,TRBD1,TRBV7-6,ASSLEGASEDEQY
.,.,TRBV19,ASSMGRQSSGNTIY
once,TRBD1,TRBV5-6,ASSTPQGWRF
.,TRBD2,TRBV30,AWSPGLAGVETQY
.,TRBD2,TRBV27,ASRRTSGGPNTGELF
.,TRBD1,TRBV7-9,SSSLIGTGGVGHGYT
.,.,TRBV7-3,ASSYPGYEQY
.,.,TRBV18,ASSPAGSDYGYT
.,.,TRBV5-1,ASSSGKGRYEQY
few,.,TRBV27,ASSHRTGRADTQY
.,TRBD2,TRBV19,ASSRTSGRRTKNIQY
.,TRBD1,TRBV14,ASSQDPDRMGETQY
.,.,TRBV6-5,ASSTWTANYGYT
few,.,TRBV19,ASRRTNPSNEQF
.,.,TRBV5-4,ASSFGRARDTIY
.,TRBD1,TRBV29-1,SVVRTGGSDTQY
.,TRBD2,TRBV5-1,ASSLLAGSDTQY
.,.,TRBV6-6,ASSPLTTNTEAF
.,.,TRBV21-1,ASSKPASGGWGETQY
.,.,TRBV28,ASSLNRGQPQH
.,TRBD1,TRBV19,ASSNPATGLRNTIY
.,TRBD2,TRBV5-4,ASSLASGKTYEQY
.,.,TRBV2,ASSDHLSGYNEQF
.,.,TRBV5-1,ASSRVGGGGYGYT
.,TRBD2,TRBV27,ASSLNPGGRATDTQY
.,.,TRBV18,ASSRGDINYGYT
.,.,TRBV5-1,ASSLVGETQY
few,.,TRBV19,ASSTAPRREQY
few,TRBD2,TRBV4-2,ASSQAPATSGAYNEQF
.,.,TRBV19,ASSTLRPAGGYT
.,TRBD2,TRBV7-9,ASSKLAGGPGTGELF
.,.,TRBV5-4,ASSGHVADEQY
.,.,TRBV19,ASSDRSTDTQY